One sample yielded the 20 T cell receptor beta chains listed below, sequenced in a study of Ad26.COV2.S vaccination and SARS-CoV-2 variants. Clones were read by immunoSEQ multiplex PCR, and TCRdb kept only the in-frame ones, dropping some. The sample has about 370,000 clones, around nine tenths seen once. Treatment here: some 20 received Ad26.COV2.S at low or high dose, single or two shots; roughly five received placebo; per-sample allocation not given. Day 63 following the first vaccine or placebo injection was when the samples were taken. The specimen comprised peripheral blood, sampled in a trial of Ad26.COV2.S vaccine versus placebo. The receptor set was obtained from a person between 18 and 60 years old who received the Ad26.COV2.S COVID-19 vaccine or a placebo.

The chain links TRBV28 to TRBJ1-4; D is perhaps TRBD1 (6 bases). CDR1 is MDHEN, CDR2 SYDVKM, per germline. This CDR3 has 14 amino acids. The V and J ends lost 2 bases and 4 bases respectively, with 8 bases between them. For the CDR3, the DNA is TGTGCCAGCAGTTTACAGGACAGTAATGAAAAACTGTTTTTT. Residues: CASSLQDSNEKLFF.

For the CDR3, the DNA is TGTGCCAGCAGCTCGAGGACAGGGTACAGGACAGATACGCAGTATTTT. It codes for CASSSRTGYRTDTQYF. The V call is TRBV5-4, the J call TRBJ2-3; TRBD1 matches 8 bases. The CDR3 runs 16 residues. Germline assignment: CDR1 SGHNT and CDR2 YYREEE (reference sequence). The trim removed 3 bases at V and 3 bases at J, leaving 9 bases unmatched.

The chain uses TRBV3-1 (or the pseudogene TRBV3-2) and TRBJ1-2; D is ambiguous. Germline V lookup: CDR1 LGHDT, CDR2 YNNKEL (reference sequence). V gave up 1 base and J gave up 10 bases, with 13 bases separating them. This CDR3 is built from 13 residues. The CDR3: CASSQAGVAHYTF. The CDR3, as DNA: TGTGCCAGCAGCCAAGCTGGGGTAGCGCACTACACCTTC.

The CDR3 is CASSTLQGNTEAFF. CDR3 nucleotides: TGTGCCAGTAGTACCCTACAGGGGAACACTGAAGCTTTCTTT. V and J are TRBV19 and TRBJ1-1, with D maybe TRBD1 (6 bases). Germline loops: CDR1 LNHDA, CDR2 SQIVND (reference sequence). There are 14 residues in the CDR3. The V gene lost 4 bases and the J gene lost 1 base, with 10 bases spanning the gap.

The V call is TRBV5-4, the J call TRBJ2-5; 8 nucleotides line up with TRBD2. The CDR3 runs 14 residues. Germline CDR1 is SGHNT and CDR2 is YYREEE (reference sequence). V shed 1 base, J shed 5 bases, and the junction held 4 bases outside the gene matches. The CDR3 nucleotides read TGTGCCAGCAGCTTGCGCGGGGGGCTGGAGACCCAGTACTTC. Protein: CASSLRGGLETQYF.

The chain joins TRBV29-1 to TRBJ1-5; tentative D call: TRBD1 (5 bases). This CDR3 is built from 13 residues. V was shortened by 6 bases and J by 7 bases, with 16 bases between the two germline ends. Germline CDR1 reads SQVTM; CDR2 reads ANQGSEA. In DNA, the CDR3 is TGCAGCGTGGGGGGGACCAGTGGGCAGCCCCAGCATTTT. Translating it yields CSVGGTSGQPQHF.

The count of this clone is one. The chain has TRBV4-1 and TRBJ1-2, with unresolved D. V shed 0 bases and J shed 6 bases, with 17 bases lying between them. CDR3 length equals 16 residues. The germline V gene encodes CDR1 MGHRA and CDR2 YSYEKL. CDR3 sequence: CASSQDFRTPGDGYTF. CDR3 nucleotide sequence: TGCGCCAGCAGCCAAGATTTTCGGACCCCCGGGGATGGCTACACCTTC.

The chain combines TRBV10-3 with TRBJ1-2, with 7 positions matching TRBD1. The V gene's germline CDR1 is ENHRY and CDR2 SYGVKD. V dropped 5 bases and J dropped 8; count of bases not matched to a gene: 14. The CDR3 contains 15 residues. The CDR3 protein is CAISTRDSPSAGYTF. The CDR3 bases are TGTGCCATCAGTACCCGGGACAGCCCTTCTGCCGGCTACACCTTC.

The chain links TRBV2 to TRBJ2-1, with no clear D. V lost 7 bases to trimming and J lost 5 bases, with 12 bases between them. The germline V gene encodes CDR1 SNHLY and CDR2 FYNNEI. This CDR3 has 13 amino acids. The CDR3 protein is CASISSRDNEQFF. The CDR3 nucleotides are TGTGCCAGCATCTCCTCAAGGGACAATGAGCAGTTCTTC.

This sequence joins TRBV11-2 and TRBJ2-7, with D perhaps matching TRBD1 or TRBD2 (5 bases each). CDR3 length: 13 amino acids. In germline, CDR1 is SGHAT, CDR2 FQNNGV. Trimming cost V 4 bases and J 5 bases, with 12 bases left between them. This chain's CDR3 is CASSSWDGDEQYF. The CDR3 DNA reads TGTGCCAGCAGCTCCTGGGACGGAGACGAGCAGTACTTC.

The chain employs TRBV6-6 and TRBJ2-1; 11 bases match TRBD2. The germline V gene has CDR1 MNHNY and CDR2 SVGAGI (reference sequence). V was clipped by 5 bases and J by 5 bases; unmatched bases: 5. There are 15 residues in the CDR3. The CDR3 region has the DNA TGTGCCAGCAGTCCGCTAGCGGGGGGCAACAATGAGCAGTTCTTC. Its protein is CASSPLAGGNNEQFF.

This chain links TRBV25-1 with TRBJ1-4; the D gene is possibly TRBD1 (5 bases). V lost 3 bases, J lost 5 bases, and 16 bases lay in between. Per germline, CDR1 MGHDK and CDR2 SYGVNS. This CDR3 has 16 residues. The CDR3 DNA follows: TGTGCCAGCAGTGAGGCCCGACAATGGACAAATGAAAAACTGTTTTTT. It specifies CASSEARQWTNEKLFF.

The rearrangement links TRBV4-1 to TRBJ2-1; 9 bases align to TRBD1. The CDR3 sequence is 16 residues long. Germline CDR1 reads MGHRA; CDR2 reads YSYEKL. In DNA form, the CDR3 reads TGCCCCACCAGCCGACCCGGGACAGGGACCTACAATGAGCAGTTCTTC. This translates into CPTSRPGTGTYNEQFF.

The chain is built from TRBV3-1 (or the pseudogene TRBV3-2) and TRBJ2-1, with 10 bases lining up with TRBD2. The length of the CDR3 is 16 residues. Losses at the gene ends were 2 bases for V and 7 bases for J; bases not matched to a gene: 8. The germline gives CDR1 LGHDT, CDR2 YNNKEL (reference sequence). The CDR3 nucleotides are TGTGCCAGCAGCCAACCGGGGGGACTAGCGCCGAATGAGCAGTTCTTC. This sequence encodes CASSQPGGLAPNEQFF.

This chain uses TRBV27 with TRBJ2-6; D is possibly TRBD1 (6 bases). This CDR3 comprises 17 residues. V shed 4 bases and J shed 0 bases, with 13 bases lying between them. Germline V gives CDR1 MNHEY, CDR2 SMNVEV (reference sequence). CDR3 sequence (DNA): TGTGCCAGCAGTTCTGGACAGTCCAGCTCTGGGGCCAACGTCCTGACTTTC. Protein product: CASSSGQSSSGANVLTF.

The CDR3 loop reads CASSLARGAGELFF. As DNA, the CDR3 is TGTGCCAGCAGCTTAGCGCGGGGGGCCGGGGAGCTGTTTTTT. This sequence joins TRBV7-6 and TRBJ2-2, with 8 nucleotides matching TRBD2. There are 14 residues in the CDR3. Germline V gene data show CDR1 as SGHVS and CDR2 as FNYEAQ. The junction had 0 bases not matched to a gene; V was cut back by 0 bases and J by 6 bases.

The chain links TRBV6-2 or TRBV6-3 to TRBJ1-2; tentative D call: TRBD1 (6 bases). CDR1 MNHEY and CDR2 SVGEGT come from the germline V gene. The CDR3 has 16 amino acids. Trimming stripped 2 bases from V and 10 bases from J, with 23 bases between. CDR3: CASSYPPAGGAMTYTF. In DNA, the CDR3 is TGTGCCAGCAGTTACCCACCAGCGGGGGGCGCGATGACCTACACCTTC.

Concerning this clone itself: The sample contains more than one DNA sequence encoding this CDR3. The rearrangement uses TRBV19 and TRBJ2-7, with 10 bases matching TRBD1. Trimming at V came to 5 bases and at J to 4 bases, leaving 5 bases not matched to a gene. This CDR3 comprises 14 residues. CDR1 is LNHDA, CDR2 SQIVND, per germline (reference sequence). The CDR3 sequence: CASSPRQGAYEQYF. The DNA for the CDR3 is TGTGCCAGTAGTCCCCGACAGGGGGCGTACGAGCAGTACTTC.

The rearrangement joins TRBV7-9 to TRBJ1-3; no clear D gene. Per the germline V gene, CDR1 is SEHNR and CDR2 is FQNEAQ (reference sequence). The CDR3 is 14 residues long. With 5 bases removed from V and 4 bases from J, the gap between germline ends came to 12 bases. CDR3 region: CASSPWASGNTIYF. CDR3 DNA: TGTGCCAGCAGCCCCTGGGCTTCCGGAAACACCATATATTTT.

Here the CDR3 DNA reads TGCGCCAGCAGCCAAGATCTCGGTAGCGGGTGGGAGACCCAGTACTTC. Translation: CASSQDLGSGWETQYF. The chain links TRBV4-3 to TRBJ2-5; 7 bases map to TRBD2. The CDR3 sequence is 16 residues long. With 0 bases clipped from V and 5 bases from J, the junction kept 9 bases outside the gene matches. Germline CDR1 and CDR2: LGHNA and YSLEER.